The T cell receptor beta chain described here comes from a study of blood T cell repertoires in COVID-19. The overall study: Nucleic acid was either cDNA or gDNA, and it came from T cells, B-cell-depleted T cells, or PBMCs.

Between the trimmed V and J ends, which lost 1 base and 9 bases, there was a span of 13 bases. Germline loops: CDR1 LGHNA, CDR2 YNFKEQ. This CDR3 is 14 amino acids long. Under the authors' procedure: How many nucleated cells were present was estimated from reference gene primer amplification. Libraries were prepared by immunoSEQ multiplex PCR; TCRdb keeps only in-frame clonotypes and omits some of them. V, J and clone size are taken as reported in that table, and D and trimming were inferred from the DNA itself. This table has under 250,000 clones, about 82% appearing once. This receptor was obtained from a woman in her sixties or seventies with active or convalescent COVID-19. The V and J genes are TRBV4-2 and TRBJ1-5; D call uncertain. Sequencing was done on a sample of peripheral blood. In nucleotides, the CDR3 is TGTGCCAGCAGCCAAGTAAACGGGTGGAGGCCCCAGCATTTT. As protein: CASSQVNGWRPQHF.